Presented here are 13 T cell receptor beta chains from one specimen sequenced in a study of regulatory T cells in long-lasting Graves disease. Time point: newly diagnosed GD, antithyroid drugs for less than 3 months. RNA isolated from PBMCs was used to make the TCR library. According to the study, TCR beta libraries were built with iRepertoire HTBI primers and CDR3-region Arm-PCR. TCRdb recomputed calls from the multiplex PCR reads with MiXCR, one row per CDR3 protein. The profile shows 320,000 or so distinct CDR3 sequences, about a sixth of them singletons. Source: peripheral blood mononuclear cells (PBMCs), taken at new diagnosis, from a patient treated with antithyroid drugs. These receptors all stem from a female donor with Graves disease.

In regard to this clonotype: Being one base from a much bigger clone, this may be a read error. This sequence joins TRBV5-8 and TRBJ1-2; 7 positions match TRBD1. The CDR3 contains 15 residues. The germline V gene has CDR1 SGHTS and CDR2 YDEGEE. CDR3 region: CASSLAEDRANGYTF. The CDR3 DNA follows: TGCGCCAGCAGCTTGGCCGAAGACAGGGCGAATGGCTACACCTTC.

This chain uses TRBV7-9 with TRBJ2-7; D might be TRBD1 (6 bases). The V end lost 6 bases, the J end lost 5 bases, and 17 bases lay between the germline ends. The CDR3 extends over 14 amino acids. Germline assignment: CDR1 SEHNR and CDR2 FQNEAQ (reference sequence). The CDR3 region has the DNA TGTGCCAGCAGTTTTCATACAGGGAACAACGAGCAGTACTTC. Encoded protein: CASSFHTGNNEQYF.

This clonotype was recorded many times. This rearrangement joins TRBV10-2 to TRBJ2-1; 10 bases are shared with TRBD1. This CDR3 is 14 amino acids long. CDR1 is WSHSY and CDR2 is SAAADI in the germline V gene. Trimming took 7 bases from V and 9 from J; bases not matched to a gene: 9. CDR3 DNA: TGCGCCAGCACCGAACCGGGACAGGGGCGTGAGCAGTTCTTC. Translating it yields CASTEPGQGREQFF.

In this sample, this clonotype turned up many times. The CDR3 spells CSAGTSGEETQYF. CDR3 DNA sequence: TGCAGTGCTGGGACTAGCGGTGAAGAGACCCAGTACTTC. The chain couples TRBV20-1 to TRBJ2-5; 11 bases fit TRBD2. Unmatched junction bases numbered 2, after V lost 5 bases and J lost 3 bases. From germline, CDR1 is DFQATT and CDR2 SNEGSKA (reference sequence). This CDR3 region has 13 residues.

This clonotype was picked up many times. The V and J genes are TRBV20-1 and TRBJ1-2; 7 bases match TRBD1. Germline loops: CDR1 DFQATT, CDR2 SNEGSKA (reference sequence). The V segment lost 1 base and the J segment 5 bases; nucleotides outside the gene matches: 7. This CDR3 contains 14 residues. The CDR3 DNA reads TGCAGTGCTAGAGGACAGGGCTCCCGATATGGCTACACCTTC. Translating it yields CSARGQGSRYGYTF.

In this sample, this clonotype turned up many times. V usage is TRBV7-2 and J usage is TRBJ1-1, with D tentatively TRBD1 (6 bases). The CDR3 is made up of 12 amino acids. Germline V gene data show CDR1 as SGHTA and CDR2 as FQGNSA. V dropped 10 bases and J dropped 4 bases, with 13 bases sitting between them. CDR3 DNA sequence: TGTGCCACAGAGGGGGAAGGCACTGAAGCTTTCTTT. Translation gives CATEGEGTEAFF.

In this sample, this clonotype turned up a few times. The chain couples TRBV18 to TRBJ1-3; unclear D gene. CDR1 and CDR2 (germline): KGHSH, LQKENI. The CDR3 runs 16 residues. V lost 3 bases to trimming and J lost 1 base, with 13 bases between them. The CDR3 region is CASSPDQITSGNTIYF. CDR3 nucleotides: TGTGCCAGCTCACCGGATCAGATAACATCTGGAAACACCATATATTTT.

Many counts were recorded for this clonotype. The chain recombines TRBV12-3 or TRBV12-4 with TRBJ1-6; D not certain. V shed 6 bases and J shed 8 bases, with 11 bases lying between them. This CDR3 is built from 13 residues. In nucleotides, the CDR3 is TGTGCCAGCAGGATGACGGGATATTCACCCCTCCACTTT. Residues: CASRMTGYSPLHF.

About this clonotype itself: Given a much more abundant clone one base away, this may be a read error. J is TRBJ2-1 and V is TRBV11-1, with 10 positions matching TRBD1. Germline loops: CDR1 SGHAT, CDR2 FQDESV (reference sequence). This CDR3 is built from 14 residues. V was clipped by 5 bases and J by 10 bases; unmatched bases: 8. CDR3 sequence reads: CASSRQGAGDEQFF. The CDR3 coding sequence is TGTGCCAGCAGCAGACAGGGGGCTGGGGACGAGCAGTTCTTC. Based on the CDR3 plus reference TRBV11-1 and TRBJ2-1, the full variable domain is EAEVAQSPRYKITEKSQAVAFWCDPISGHATLYWYRQILGQGPELLVQFQDESVVDDSQLPKDRFSAERLKGVDSTLKIQPAELGDSAMYLCASSRQGAGDEQFFGPGTRLTVL.

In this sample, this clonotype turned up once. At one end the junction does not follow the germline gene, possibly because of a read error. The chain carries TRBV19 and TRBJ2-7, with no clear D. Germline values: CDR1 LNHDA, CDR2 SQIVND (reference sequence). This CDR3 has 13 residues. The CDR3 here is CASRNTPDLEQHF. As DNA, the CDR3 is TGTGCCAGTAGAAACACCCCTGACCTCGAGCAGCACTTC.

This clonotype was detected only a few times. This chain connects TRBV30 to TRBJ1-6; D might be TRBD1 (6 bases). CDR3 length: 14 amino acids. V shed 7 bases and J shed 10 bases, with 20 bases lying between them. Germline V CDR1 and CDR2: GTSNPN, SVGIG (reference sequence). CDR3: CASLGGGSRSPLHF. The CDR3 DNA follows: TGTGCCTCCCTAGGGGGGGGCAGTCGGTCACCCCTCCACTTT.

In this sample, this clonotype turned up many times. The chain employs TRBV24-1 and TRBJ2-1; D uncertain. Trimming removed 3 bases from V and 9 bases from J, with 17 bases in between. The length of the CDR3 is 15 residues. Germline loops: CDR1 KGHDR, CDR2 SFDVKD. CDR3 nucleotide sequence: TGTGCCACCAGTGATAACCGGGTCCTACCGGGTGAGCAGTTCTTC. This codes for CATSDNRVLPGEQFF.

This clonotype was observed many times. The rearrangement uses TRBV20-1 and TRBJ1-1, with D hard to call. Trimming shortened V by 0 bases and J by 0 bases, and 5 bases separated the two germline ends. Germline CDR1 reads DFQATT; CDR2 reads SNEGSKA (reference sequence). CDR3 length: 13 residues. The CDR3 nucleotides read TGCAGTGCTAGAGAAGGGTTGAACACTGAAGCTTTCTTT. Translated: CSAREGLNTEAFF.